Following are 27 T cell receptor beta chains from one sample sequenced in a study of identical twins (dated by TCRdb to the mid-2010s). Library generation was performed with 5' RACE. Sequencing relied on an Illumina HiSeq 2000. TCRdb reprocessed the public reads (quality trimming at Q25 with fastp, clone calling with MiXCR) and kept in-frame beta chains. Here each entry gathers all rows of one CDR3 protein and keeps the most common genes and DNA. Across this sample there are about 920,000 distinct CDR3 sequences, with roughly an eighth seen only once. The ten largest clones capture around 1.5% of the sample. This same sample was also taken into another study, of yellow fever vaccine responses in identical twins.

Specimen: PBMCs. Receptors originate from a woman in her late teens or twenties in good health.

This clonotype was detected only a few times. The CDR3 spells CSARQGTTDTQYF. The CDR3 nucleotides are TGCAGTGCTAGGCAGGGGACCACAGATACGCAGTATTTT. The rearrangement links TRBV20-1 to TRBJ2-3, with a weak D call TRBD1 (6 bases). Germline CDR1 reads DFQATT; CDR2 reads SNEGSKA (reference sequence). This CDR3 comprises 13 residues. Trimming stripped 3 bases from V and 2 bases from J, with 9 bases between.

This clonotype was detected a few times. CDR3 sequence reads: CASSQVASGRIGFEQFF. The CDR3 DNA reads TGTGCCAGCAGCCAAGTAGCTAGCGGGAGAATCGGGTTTGAGCAGTTCTTC. The chain carries TRBV4-2 and TRBJ2-1; 10 nucleotides align to TRBD2. This CDR3 region has 17 residues. V was clipped by 1 base and J by 9 bases; unmatched bases: 12. The germline CDR1 and CDR2 sequences are LGHNA and YNFKEQ.

This clonotype appeared a few times. The V call is TRBV29-1, the J call TRBJ2-1, with D possibly being TRBD1 or TRBD2 (7 bases each). The V end was cut by 8 bases, the J end by 7 bases, with 15 bases between. The CDR3 extends over 12 amino acids. Germline CDR1 and CDR2: SQVTM and ANQGSEA. The CDR3 spells CSSEQGGNEQFF. The CDR3 nucleotides are TGCAGCTCTGAGCAGGGGGGGAATGAGCAGTTCTTC.

V usage is TRBV6-1 and J usage is TRBJ2-1, with 12 nucleotides matching TRBD2. This CDR3 is built from 14 residues. The germline V gene has CDR1 MNHNS and CDR2 SASEGT. With 6 bases clipped from V and 10 bases from J, the junction kept 7 bases outside the gene matches. Written as DNA, the CDR3 is TGTGCCAGCAGAGGACTAGCGGGGAGGAAGGAGCAGTTCTTC. Protein: CASRGLAGRKEQFF.

The sample holds a few counts of this clonotype. The chain uses TRBV9 and TRBJ2-1; 9 bases align to TRBD2. J was trimmed by 2 bases and V by 3 bases; bases with no gene match: 6. This CDR3 is 16 amino acids long. In germline, CDR1 is SGDLS, CDR2 YYNGEE. The CDR3: CASSGLAGATYNEQFF. CDR3 in DNA: TGTGCCAGCAGCGGGTTAGCGGGAGCGACCTACAATGAGCAGTTCTTC.

In its sample, this clonotype was seen many times. CDR3 in amino acids: CAISDPGLAANTGELFF. DNA for the CDR3: TGTGCCATCAGTGATCCGGGACTAGCGGCGAACACCGGGGAGCTGTTTTTT. This chain uses TRBV10-3 with TRBJ2-2; 11 bases are a match to TRBD2. V lost 3 bases to trimming and J lost 0 bases; unmatched junction nucleotides: 3. The CDR3 has 17 amino acids. Germline V gene lookup returns CDR1 ENHRY and CDR2 SYGVKD.

This clonotype has more than one count but fewer than ten. The chain recombines TRBV3-1 with TRBJ1-1; the match to TRBD1 covers 10 bases. The germline gives CDR1 LGHDT, CDR2 YNNKEL (reference sequence). The CDR3 extends over 15 amino acids. J gave up 4 bases and V 1 base, and 3 bases lay outside the gene matches. The CDR3 nucleotides read TGTGCCAGCAGCCAAGGGACAGGGGGGGCCACTGAAGCTTTCTTT. This encodes CASSQGTGGATEAFF. Complete variable domain (other parts from reference TRBV3-1 and TRBJ1-1): DTAVSQTPKYLVTQMGNDKSIKCEQNLGHDTMYWYKQDSKKFLKIMFSYNNKELIINETVPNRFSPKSPDKAHLNLHINSLELGDSAVYFCASSQGTGGATEAFFGQGTRLTVV.

This clonotype was seen only a few times. The chain joins TRBV24-1 to TRBJ2-7; TRBD2 aligns across 7 bases. The CDR3 is made up of 12 amino acids. Losses at the gene ends were 4 bases for V and 6 bases for J; bases not matched to a gene: 2. In germline, CDR1 is KGHDR, CDR2 SFDVKD. CDR3: CATSDRGVEQYF. The CDR3 DNA reads as TGTGCCACCAGTGACCGGGGGGTCGAGCAGTACTTC.

This clonotype has more than one count but fewer than ten. J is TRBJ2-3 and V is TRBV9; D is undetermined. Deletions cut 0 bases from V and 6 bases from J, with 14 bases between. The germline CDR1 and CDR2 sequences are SGDLS and YYNGEE. The CDR3 runs to 15 residues. CDR3 loop: CASSVGRPPLDTQYF. The CDR3 DNA reads TGTGCCAGCAGCGTAGGGCGGCCCCCGCTGGATACGCAGTATTTT.

V is TRBV19 and J is TRBJ2-1; possible D gene TRBD2, 6 bases. Germline V gene lookup returns CDR1 LNHDA and CDR2 SQIVND (reference sequence). V lost 2 bases, J lost 0 bases, and 11 bases lay in between. The CDR3 sequence is 16 residues long. This chain's CDR3 is CASSITGVSSYNEQFF. The CDR3 DNA reads TGTGCCAGTAGTATAACGGGGGTGAGCTCCTACAATGAGCAGTTCTTC.

The chain combines TRBV7-6 with TRBJ1-1, with D tentatively TRBD1 (6 bases). Trimming removed 1 base from V and 6 bases from J, with 12 bases in between. Germline V gene data show CDR1 as SGHVS and CDR2 as FNYEAQ. The CDR3 has 14 amino acids. CDR3 sequence reads: CASSLGTGKAEAFF. The DNA for the CDR3 is TGTGCCAGCAGCTTAGGTACAGGGAAGGCTGAAGCTTTCTTT.

This clonotype was picked up a small number of times. The chain recombines TRBV19 with TRBJ2-1, with 12 bases that match TRBD2. V shed 3 bases, J shed 7 bases, and the junction held 7 bases outside the gene matches. Germline V gene data show CDR1 as LNHDA and CDR2 as SQIVND (reference sequence). The CDR3 is 16 amino acids. CDR3 in amino acids: CASSMMRTSGKNEQFF. In DNA, the CDR3 is TGTGCCAGTAGTATGATGAGGACTAGCGGGAAGAATGAGCAGTTCTTC.

The sample holds a few counts of this clonotype. The CDR3 spells CASSHGPGSNEKLFF. In DNA, the CDR3 is TGTGCCAGCAGCCACGGTCCCGGGAGTAATGAAAAACTGTTTTTT. The rearrangement links TRBV3-1 to TRBJ1-4; no clear D. CDR3 length: 15 amino acids. CDR1 and CDR2 from the germline V gene are LGHDT and YNNKEL (reference sequence). Between the trimmed V and J ends, which lost 3 bases and 4 bases, there was a span of 12 bases.

This clonotype was detected only a few times. This chain connects TRBV7-8 to TRBJ2-2, with 10 bases fitting TRBD1. CDR1 is SGHVS and CDR2 is FQNEAQ in the germline V gene. CDR3 length: 19 residues. V dropped 5 bases and J dropped 4; count of bases not matched to a gene: 16. DNA for the CDR3: TGTGCCAGCAGCAGTCATCGAGGAAGGACAGGGGGTTTCACCGGGGAGCTGTTTTTT. Translation: CASSSHRGRTGGFTGELFF.

This clonotype was found many times. J is TRBJ1-2 and V is TRBV29-1; D unclear. The CDR3 has 13 residues. V lost 4 bases to trimming and J lost 5 bases, with 14 bases between them. The germline V gene encodes CDR1 SQVTM and CDR2 ANQGSEA. The CDR3 region is CSVGSRLTYGYTF. The CDR3 bases are TGCAGCGTTGGGTCCCGACTGACTTATGGCTACACCTTC.

This clonotype was seen only a few times. The rearrangement uses TRBV14 and TRBJ2-2; D is perhaps TRBD2 (6 bases). Trimming removed 2 bases from V and 11 bases from J, with 12 bases in between. The CDR3 length is 13 residues. Germline CDR1 reads SGHDN; CDR2 reads FVKESK. The DNA of the CDR3 is TGTGCCAGCAGCCAATGGGACTTCCGAGAGCTGTTTTTT. Protein product: CASSQWDFRELFF.

This clonotype was counted ten times or more. V and J are TRBV4-1 and TRBJ1-2, with D possibly TRBD1 on 5 matching bases. Trimming took off 0 bases at V and 4 bases at J, with 15 bases between the two ends. CDR1 is MGHRA, CDR2 YSYEKL, per germline. There are 16 residues in the CDR3. DNA for the CDR3: TGCGCCAGCAGCCAAGAGGACCCAGGGACCGTCTATGGCTACACCTTC. Protein sequence: CASSQEDPGTVYGYTF.

This clonotype was seen a handful of times. The chain is built from TRBV3-1 and TRBJ2-1; D may be TRBD2 (6 bases). Trimming took off 1 base at V and 3 bases at J, with 16 bases between the two ends. Germline-derived CDR1 and CDR2 are LGHDT and YNNKEL (reference sequence). This CDR3 spans 17 amino acids. For the CDR3, the DNA is TGTGCCAGCAGCCAAGGAAAAACGGGAGTTATCTACAATGAGCAGTTCTTC. This translates into CASSQGKTGVIYNEQFF.

This clonotype was detected many times. This chain uses TRBV7-9 with TRBJ2-5; 9 bases align to TRBD2. This CDR3 is built from 13 residues. Germline CDR1 SEHNR, CDR2 FQNEAQ (reference sequence). V shed 7 bases and J 2 bases; nucleotides not matched to a gene: 2. The CDR3 region is CASNLAGQETQYF. The CDR3 DNA is TGTGCCAGCAACCTAGCGGGGCAAGAGACCCAGTACTTC.

This clonotype showed up just a few times. The chain employs TRBV20-1 and TRBJ2-5; 13 bases are a match to TRBD2. CDR3 size: 12 residues. V was clipped by 6 bases and J by 13 bases; unmatched bases: 8. CDR1 is DFQATT and CDR2 is SNEGSKA in the germline V gene (reference sequence). The CDR3 nucleotides are TGCAGTGCGAGGACTAGCGGGGGTTTGGCGTACTTC. It encodes CSARTSGGLAYF.

The chain uses TRBV12-3 or TRBV12-4 and TRBJ1-6, with TRBD1 matching 9 bases. The CDR3 length is 15 residues. The J segment lost 4 bases and the V segment lost 7 bases, leaving 5 bases of the junction unmatched. Here the CDR3 reads CASTQGQGYNSPLHF. The CDR3, as DNA: TGTGCCAGCACACAAGGACAGGGGTATAATTCACCCCTCCACTTT.

The table lists this clonotype with many counts. The chain couples TRBV3-1 to TRBJ2-3; D unresolved. Germline V gene data show CDR1 as LGHDT and CDR2 as YNNKEL (reference sequence). V was pared by 1 base and J by 7 bases, with 15 bases between. CDR3 length equals 15 residues. In DNA form, the CDR3 reads TGTGCCAGCAGCCAAGTGGAACGACCTATTTATACGCAGTATTTT. Translation gives CASSQVERPIYTQYF.

The chain links TRBV6-2 or TRBV6-3 to TRBJ2-7, with D perhaps matching TRBD2 (5 bases). Per germline, CDR1 MNHEY and CDR2 SVGEGT. V shed 2 bases and J shed 0 bases, with 11 bases lying between them. This CDR3 has 15 amino acids. CDR3 bases: TGTGCCAGCAGTTACGAGGGCTCGAGCTCCTACGAGCAGTACGTC. Its translation is CASSYEGSSSYEQYV.

The J gene is TRBJ2-1, the V gene TRBV12-3 or TRBV12-4, with D unclear. CDR3 length: 17 residues. Trimming shortened V by 4 bases and J by 2 bases, and 18 bases separated the two germline ends. The CDR3 protein is CASSSNPPLITYNEQFF. Here the CDR3 DNA reads TGTGCCAGCAGTTCAAATCCCCCTTTGATCACCTACAATGAGCAGTTCTTC.

The chain carries TRBV20-1 and TRBJ2-1; D may be TRBD1 or TRBD2 (5 bases each). The CDR3 loop spans 13 amino acids. The germline gives CDR1 DFQATT, CDR2 SNEGSKA (reference sequence). V was cut by 4 bases and J by 2 bases, with 9 bases left in between. CDR3 sequence reads: CSAKGTPYNEQFF. CDR3 DNA: TGCAGTGCTAAGGGGACGCCCTACAATGAGCAGTTCTTC.

There are a few counts of this clonotype. The chain employs TRBV11-2 and TRBJ1-6, with TRBD1 identical over 9 bases. Germline V gene lookup returns CDR1 SGHAT and CDR2 FQNNGV. The CDR3 length is 12 residues. Trimming removed 5 bases from V and 14 bases from J; junction bases left unmatched: 4. CDR3 in amino acids: CASSTRQGALHF. The CDR3 DNA reads TGTGCCAGCAGCACCCGACAGGGGGCCCTCCACTTT.

V is TRBV19 and J is TRBJ2-7, with no clear D. The CDR3 loop spans 11 amino acids. The V gene lost 3 bases and the J gene lost 4 bases, with 4 bases spanning the gap. Germline V gene data show CDR1 as LNHDA and CDR2 as SQIVND (reference sequence). The DNA for the CDR3 is TGTGCCAGTAGTATCGGGTACGAGCAGTACGTC. Its protein product is CASSIGYEQYV.